A single sample is the source of the 27 T cell receptor beta chains below, sequenced in a study of PD-L1 blockade in urothelial cancer. Time point defined: pretreatment peripheral blood. Method: immunoSEQ multiplex PCR; TCRdb's copy keeps in-frame clones and lacks some. The sample shows more than 35,000 clones, approximately 91% of them seen only once. Source: PBMCs, taken around atezolizumab (anti-PD-L1) treatment. The receptors derive from a woman in her sixties with urothelial cancer.

The chain links TRBV4-1 to TRBJ2-7, with a tentative D call TRBD2 (5 bases). The CDR3 is 13 amino acids. The germline V gene encodes CDR1 MGHRA and CDR2 YSYEKL. The V end lost 3 bases, the J end lost 6 bases, and 12 bases lay between the germline ends. CDR3 sequence (DNA): TGCGCCAGCAGCCAGGAGGCTTACGGCGAGCAGTACTTC. Its translation: CASSQEAYGEQYF.

V usage is TRBV28 and J usage is TRBJ2-7, with 10 bases fitting TRBD2. The V and J ends lost 3 bases and 1 base, in that order; junction bases with no gene match: 9. The CDR3 sequence is 17 residues long. Germline V gene lookup returns CDR1 MDHEN and CDR2 SYDVKM. Here the CDR3 DNA reads TGTGCCAGCAGTTTTCGTACTAGCGGGGCCCCGTCCTACGAGCAGTACTTC. This translates into CASSFRTSGAPSYEQYF.

There are a few counts of this clone. The V and J genes are TRBV11-2 and TRBJ2-7; D may be TRBD1 (5 bases). This CDR3 spans 13 amino acids. With 7 bases removed from V and 3 bases from J, the gap between germline ends came to 13 bases. Per the germline V gene, CDR1 is SGHAT and CDR2 is FQNNGV. DNA for the CDR3: TGTGCCAGCAACCAAGTAGGGGTCTACGAGCAGTACTTC. It encodes CASNQVGVYEQYF.

This clone was counted only a few times. V gene TRBV15 combines with J gene TRBJ2-7; possibly TRBD2 for D (6 bases). Trimming took 0 bases from V and 9 from J, leaving 9 bases between them. This CDR3 has 12 amino acids. CDR1 and CDR2 (germline): LNHNV, YYDKDF (reference sequence). CDR3 sequence: CATSRDRGGQYF. The CDR3 DNA sequence: TGTGCCACCAGCAGAGATCGGGGAGGGCAGTACTTC. The variable domain in full, completed from reference TRBV15 and TRBJ2-7, reads DAMVIQNPRYQVTQFGKPVTLSCSQTLNHNVMYWYQQKSSQAPKLLFHYYDKDFNNEADTPDNFQSRRPNTSFCFLDIRSPGLGDTAMYLCATSRDRGGQYFGPGTRLTVT.

J is TRBJ2-7 and V is TRBV7-6, with D perhaps matching TRBD2 (5 bases). The CDR3 is 15 amino acids. Germline V gene lookup returns CDR1 SGHVS and CDR2 FNYEAQ. V was clipped by 5 bases and J by 3 bases, with 17 bases between them. CDR3 bases: TGTGCCAGCAGCCCAGGTTTGCAGCGGATCTACGAGCAGTACTTC. Translating it yields CASSPGLQRIYEQYF.

The V call is TRBV7-6, the J call TRBJ2-6; weak D call: TRBD1 (6 bases). Germline CDR1 SGHVS, CDR2 FNYEAQ. The CDR3 runs 16 residues. V shed 5 bases and J shed 5 bases, with 16 bases lying between them. CDR3 in amino acids: CASSATGDSRANVLTF. CDR3 in DNA: TGTGCCAGCAGCGCGACAGGAGACAGTAGGGCCAACGTCCTGACTTTC.

This chain connects TRBV18 to TRBJ2-1; D gene unclear. The CDR3 totals 15 residues. V lost 3 bases and J lost 0, with 9 bases in between. CDR1 and CDR2 from the germline V gene are KGHSH and LQKENI. DNA for the CDR3: TGTGCCAGCTCACCGCAAAAGAGCTCCTACAATGAGCAGTTCTTC. It codes for CASSPQKSSYNEQFF.

The chain joins TRBV10-3 to TRBJ2-5; 11 nucleotides match TRBD2. Germline V gene data show CDR1 as ENHRY and CDR2 as SYGVKD. The CDR3 runs 16 residues. Trimming at V came to 0 bases and at J to 4 bases, leaving 4 bases not matched to a gene. Here the CDR3 reads CAISESGLAGGETQYF. The CDR3 nucleotides read TGTGCCATCAGTGAGTCAGGACTAGCGGGTGGAGAGACCCAGTACTTC.

The genes are TRBV9 and TRBJ2-3; TRBD1 aligns across 7 bases. Germline CDR1 SGDLS, CDR2 YYNGEE. CDR3 size: 13 residues. The V gene end was trimmed by 4 bases and the J gene end by 4 bases; junction bases not matched to a gene: 3. The CDR3 region is CASSLQGSDTQYF. CDR3 nucleotide sequence: TGTGCCAGCAGCCTACAGGGGTCAGATACGCAGTATTTT.

The genes are TRBV28 and TRBJ1-3, with 7 bases aligning to TRBD1. Germline V CDR1 and CDR2: MDHEN, SYDVKM. The CDR3 totals 13 residues. Germline trimming cut 5 bases from V and 6 bases from J; bases unmatched to any gene: 4. For the CDR3, the DNA is TGTGCCAGCAGTCCTGACAGGGCAAACACCATATATTTT. It specifies CASSPDRANTIYF.

The chain has TRBV10-3 and TRBJ2-7; a weak D match, TRBD1 (5 bases). CDR1 is ENHRY and CDR2 is SYGVKD in the germline V gene. Trimming stripped 6 bases from V and 5 bases from J, with 11 bases between. CDR3 size: 12 residues. CDR3 amino acids: CAIRDNGDEQYF. CDR3 DNA: TGTGCCATCAGGGACAACGGTGACGAGCAGTACTTC.

The genes are TRBV27 and TRBJ1-4; 8 bases line up with TRBD1. CDR3 length: 17 amino acids. The V gene end was trimmed by 2 bases and the J gene end by 5 bases; junction bases not matched to a gene: 10. CDR1 and CDR2 (germline): MNHEY, SMNVEV (reference sequence). The CDR3 bases are TGTGCCAGCAGTTTACGCGGGCAGGGGGCGGCCAATGAAAAACTGTTTTTT. Translating gives CASSLRGQGAANEKLFF.

The rearrangement uses TRBV2 and TRBJ2-7; tentatively, D is TRBD1 (6 bases). V was shortened by 6 bases and J by 5 bases, with 26 bases between the two germline ends. Germline V gives CDR1 SNHLY, CDR2 FYNNEI. The CDR3 contains 17 residues. The CDR3 region is CASRDAPRGWGSDEQYF. In DNA, the CDR3 is TGTGCCAGCAGGGATGCTCCCAGGGGATGGGGAAGCGACGAGCAGTACTTC.

This clone appeared once. This chain connects TRBV7-3 to TRBJ2-1; 9 bases are shared with TRBD2. Germline CDR1 reads SGHTA; CDR2 reads FQGTGA. The CDR3 extends over 17 amino acids. Trimming took 1 base from V and 4 from J; bases not matched to a gene: 8. CDR3 protein: CASSLNRRREGYNEQFF. The CDR3 nucleotides are TGTGCCAGCAGCTTAAATCGGCGGCGGGAGGGTTACAATGAGCAGTTCTTC.

The V and J genes are TRBV5-1 and TRBJ2-3; no clear D gene. Trimming shortened V by 0 bases and J by 2 bases, and 7 bases separated the two germline ends. The CDR3 spans 14 residues. Germline V gives CDR1 SGHRS, CDR2 YFSETQ. CDR3 amino acids: CASSLDRITDTQYF. The CDR3 DNA sequence: TGCGCCAGCAGCTTGGACAGAATCACAGATACGCAGTATTTT.

J is TRBJ1-3 and V is TRBV11-2; D is uncertain. Germline assignment: CDR1 SGHAT and CDR2 FQNNGV. This CDR3 contains 14 residues. The ends were cut back, 5 bases at V and 0 bases at J, with 8 bases in the middle. The CDR3 DNA is TGTGCCAGCAGCCCTGGCAGCTCTGGAAACACCATATATTTT. Translating gives CASSPGSSGNTIYF. The whole variable domain, remainder taken from reference TRBV11-2 and TRBJ1-3, is EAGVAQSPRYKIIEKRQSVAFWCNPISGHATLYWYQQILGQGPKLLIQFQNNGVVDDSQLPKDRFSAERLKGVDSTLKIQPAKLEDSAVYLCASSPGSSGNTIYFGEGSWLTVV.

V usage is TRBV18 and J usage is TRBJ1-4; D remains ambiguous. This CDR3 has 18 amino acids. Germline assignment: CDR1 KGHSH and CDR2 LQKENI. Trimming took 4 bases from V and 5 from J, leaving 23 bases between them. DNA for the CDR3: TGTGCCAGCTCACGACTGACGTCCGCTAACGCGCCGAATGAAAAACTGTTTTTT. Residues: CASSRLTSANAPNEKLFF.

The chain joins TRBV29-1 to TRBJ2-7; TRBD2 matches 9 bases. Trimming removed 2 bases from V and 3 bases from J; junction bases left unmatched: 5. The germline gives CDR1 SQVTM, CDR2 ANQGSEA. CDR3 length: 14 amino acids. CDR3 residues: CSVEWSSGDYEQYF. The DNA of the CDR3 is TGCAGCGTTGAATGGTCTAGCGGGGACTACGAGCAGTACTTC.

The V call is TRBV5-1, the J call TRBJ1-3, with 10 positions matching TRBD1. CDR3 length: 16 amino acids. The V segment lost 4 bases and the J segment 2 bases; nucleotides outside the gene matches: 6. Germline V gene data show CDR1 as SGHRS and CDR2 as YFSETQ. The CDR3 loop is CASSRGQGETGNTIYF. CDR3 bases: TGCGCCAGCAGCCGTGGACAGGGGGAAACTGGAAACACCATATATTTT.

The J gene is TRBJ1-2, the V gene TRBV19, with 9 bases lining up with TRBD1. With 5 bases clipped from V and 6 bases from J, the junction kept 1 base outside the gene matches. The germline V gene encodes CDR1 LNHDA and CDR2 SQIVND (reference sequence). This CDR3 has 12 amino acids. CDR3 sequence reads: CASSRDRDGYTF. Written as DNA, the CDR3 is TGTGCCAGTAGTCGGGACAGGGATGGCTACACCTTC.

The chain carries TRBV28 and TRBJ2-7; D is unclear. Trimming took 1 base from V and 3 from J, leaving 4 bases between them. CDR3 length equals 12 residues. Germline V lookup: CDR1 MDHEN, CDR2 SYDVKM. The CDR3 region has the DNA TGTGCCAGCAGTTTATCCATCTACGAGCAGTACTTC. It is translated as CASSLSIYEQYF.

CDR3 loop: CASSETGLINEKLFF. Here the CDR3 DNA reads TGTGCCAGCAGTGAAACGGGTCTTATTAATGAAAAACTGTTTTTT. The rearrangement joins TRBV25-1 to TRBJ1-4; no firm D call. The CDR3 covers 15 residues. Between the trimmed V and J ends, which lost 2 bases and 4 bases, there was a span of 11 bases. The germline V gene has CDR1 MGHDK and CDR2 SYGVNS. Full variable domain (outside the CDR3, taken from reference TRBV25-1 and TRBJ1-4): EADIYQTPRYLVIGTGKKITLECSQTMGHDKMYWYQQDPGMELHLIHYSYGVNSTEKGDLSSESTVSRIRTEHFPLTLESARPSHTSQYLCASSETGLINEKLFFGSGTQLSVL.

This chain connects TRBV5-1 to TRBJ2-1, with TRBD2 matching 7 bases. CDR3 length: 16 amino acids. The V gene's germline CDR1 is SGHRS and CDR2 YFSETQ. V dropped 2 bases and J dropped 4; count of bases not matched to a gene: 9. The CDR3 spells CASSLTAGEAYNEQFF. In nucleotides, the CDR3 is TGCGCCAGCAGCTTAACGGCGGGAGAGGCGTACAATGAGCAGTTCTTC.

V gene TRBV6-5 combines with J gene TRBJ2-5; possibly TRBD1 for D (6 bases). The ends were cut back, 6 bases at V and 5 bases at J, with 16 bases in the middle. CDR3 length equals 14 residues. Germline CDR1 MNHEY, CDR2 SVGAGI. The CDR3 DNA is TGTGCCAGCAGCCTATACAGGGTTGGGGAGACCCAGTACTTC. Its translation is CASSLYRVGETQYF.

V usage is TRBV28 and J usage is TRBJ2-7, with D maybe TRBD2 (5 bases). Germline CDR1 is MDHEN and CDR2 is SYDVKM. The CDR3 consists of 12 residues. With 5 bases removed from V and 5 bases from J, the gap between germline ends came to 10 bases. CDR3 residues: CASSVTRNEQYF. As DNA, the CDR3 is TGTGCCAGCAGTGTCACTAGAAACGAGCAGTACTTC.

The rearrangement links TRBV18 to TRBJ2-2; 10 nucleotides match TRBD1. This CDR3 contains 18 residues. V lost 4 bases, J lost 3 bases, and 11 bases stayed unmatched. Germline assignment: CDR1 KGHSH and CDR2 LQKENI. CDR3 loop: CASSLTGTGALYTGELFF. CDR3 DNA sequence: TGTGCCAGCTCACTCACCGGGACAGGGGCGTTGTACACCGGGGAGCTGTTTTTT.

V and J are TRBV25-1 and TRBJ2-3; 9 bases agree with TRBD2. After removal of 4 bases from V and 2 bases from J, the junction contained 4 bases not matched to a gene. The CDR3 totals 15 residues. Germline V CDR1 and CDR2: MGHDK, SYGVNS. CDR3 nucleotides: TGTGCCAGCAGTGTCACTAGCGGGTCCACAGATACGCAGTATTTT. It codes for CASSVTSGSTDTQYF.